These T cell receptor beta chains were read from a single sample in a study of blood T cell repertoires in COVID-19. TCRdb's copy holds only in-frame clones and misses some; the assay was immunoSEQ multiplex PCR. The sample lists 390,000 or so clones, 86% occurring once. Sequenced material: peripheral blood. All receptors derive from a woman aged 25 to 39 with active or convalescent COVID-19. CDR3s include the opening cysteine and the closing phenylalanine or tryptophan. Fields, in order: D gene, J gene, V gene, clone size, CDR3 protein, CDR3 DNA. D genes are given only for firm matches. Clone size, where shown, is once, few, many, or a class for clones that have expanded.

TRBD1 | TRBJ2-1 | TRBV11-2 | - | CASSLGAGTVYNEQFF | TGTGCCAGCAGCTTAGGAGCCGGGACAGTCTACAATGAGCAGTTCTTC
TRBD2 | TRBJ2-1 | TRBV2 | - | CASKEKGFSSGSIHEQFF | TGTGCCAGCAAGGAAAAAGGGTTTTCTAGCGGGAGTATCCATGAGCAGTTCTTC
TRBD1 | TRBJ2-3 | TRBV6-5 | - | CASSLPGQGTDTQYF | TGTGCCAGCAGCTTGCCGGGACAGGGGACAGATACGCAGTATTTT
TRBD1 | TRBJ2-1 | TRBV2 | - | CASSETGVGYNEQFF | TGTGCCAGCAGTGAAACAGGGGTTGGCTACAATGAGCAGTTCTTC
- | TRBJ2-1 | TRBV13 | - | CASSLIQTETYNEQFF | TGTGCCAGCAGCTTGATACAGACAGAGACCTACAATGAGCAGTTCTTC
TRBD1 | TRBJ1-2 | TRBV7-2 | once | CASSLELSGTGPSGYTF | TGTGCCAGCAGCTTAGAATTGTCAGGGACAGGCCCCTCTGGCTACACCTTC
TRBD1 | TRBJ1-6 | TRBV4-2 | - | CASSQEQGWNSPLHF | TGTGCCAGCAGCCAAGAACAGGGGTGGAATTCACCCCTCCACTTT
- | TRBJ1-1 | TRBV29-1 | - | CSVEGTRGEGTEAFF | TGCAGCGTTGAGGGGACGAGGGGGGAGGGCACTGAAGCTTTCTTT
- | TRBJ2-1 | TRBV1 | - | CTSSQDWRTQPAYNEQFF | TGCACCAGCAGCCAAGATTGGAGGACTCAGCCTGCCTACAATGAGCAGTTCTTC
- | TRBJ2-2 | TRBV5-1 | - | CASSLVSGTGELFF | TGCGCCAGCAGCTTGGTTTCGGGCACCGGGGAGCTGTTTTTT
TRBD2 | TRBJ2-1 | TRBV4-1 | - | CASSQELAGGFYNEQFF | TGCGCCAGCAGCCAAGAGCTAGCGGGGGGATTCTACAATGAGCAGTTCTTC
- | TRBJ1-1 | TRBV19 | once | CASSIHPAVNTEAFF | TGTGCCAGTAGTATACACCCGGCGGTGAACACTGAAGCTTTCTTT
TRBD1 | TRBJ1-5 | TRBV3-1/TRBV3-2 | - | CASSLGTGNQPQHF | TGTGCCAGCAGCCTAGGGACAGGGAATCAGCCCCAGCATTTT
TRBD1 | TRBJ1-2 | TRBV7-8 | - | CASSPRTGVNYGYTF | TGTGCCAGCAGCCCACGGACAGGGGTTAACTATGGCTACACCTTC
- | TRBJ2-5 | TRBV4-1 | once | CASSQDSYETQYF | TGCGCCAGCAGCCAAGATTCCTATGAGACCCAGTACTTC
- | TRBJ1-1 | TRBV19 | - | CASSPGRGLNTEAFF | TGTGCCAGTAGTCCTGGCCGGGGATTGAACACTGAAGCTTTCTTT
TRBD1 | TRBJ1-6 | TRBV5-1 | - | CASSLVGTQGLNSPLHF | TGCGCCAGCAGCTTAGTAGGCACACAGGGGCTTAATTCACCCCTCCACTTT
TRBD1 | TRBJ1-2 | TRBV6-5 | once | CASSYSTGTGRNGYTF | TGTGCCAGCAGTTACTCGACGGGGACAGGGAGGAATGGCTACACCTTC
- | TRBJ2-3 | TRBV15 | - | CATSRGEDTQYF | TGTGCCACCAGCAGAGGCGAAGATACGCAGTATTTT
- | TRBJ2-3 | TRBV18 | - | CASSPAGPNTDTQYF | TGTGCCAGCTCACCAGCAGGGCCCAACACAGATACGCAGTATTTT
- | TRBJ1-1 | TRBV24-1 | - | CATSFPGGGSEAFF | TGTGCCACCAGTTTCCCAGGTGGGGGGTCTGAAGCTTTCTTT
TRBD1 | TRBJ2-1 | TRBV5-8 | - | CASSWRQGAFNEQFF | TGTGCCAGCAGCTGGAGGCAGGGGGCGTTTAATGAGCAGTTCTTC
TRBD2 | TRBJ2-1 | TRBV10-2 | - | CASMITSGSYNEQFF | TGCGCCAGCATGATAACTAGCGGTTCCTACAATGAGCAGTTCTTC
- | TRBJ1-1 | TRBV5-1 | - | CASSLEGVRNAFF | TGCGCCAGCAGCTTGGAGGGGGTCCGTAATGCTTTCTTT
TRBD1 | TRBJ2-5 | TRBV25-1 | once | CASSTGAQETQYF | TGTGCCAGCAGCACAGGGGCACAAGAGACCCAGTACTTC
TRBD1 | TRBJ1-1 | TRBV18 | - | CASSRTGGTEAFF | TGTGCCAGCTCACGGACAGGGGGCACTGAAGCTTTCTTT
TRBD1 | TRBJ1-2 | TRBV27 | - | CASSWTGGYGYTF | TGTGCCAGCAGTTGGACAGGGGGCTATGGCTACACCTTC
- | TRBJ1-2 | TRBV2 | - | CASSVKRIANYGYTF | TGTGCCAGCAGTGTAAAGAGAATAGCTAACTATGGCTACACCTTC
- | TRBJ1-1 | TRBV19 | - | CASRPTGGYAFF | TGTGCCAGTAGACCGACAGGCGGGTATGCTTTCTTT
- | TRBJ2-5 | TRBV12-5 | - | CASGLSPNGETQYF | TGTGCTAGTGGTTTGTCACCGAACGGAGAGACCCAGTACTTC
- | TRBJ2-6 | TRBV7-8 | - | CASTLWGDGANVLTF | TGTGCCAGCACCCTATGGGGGGATGGGGCCAACGTCCTGACTTTC
- | TRBJ1-1 | TRBV2 | once | CASSVGQNTEAFF | TGTGCCAGCAGCGTCGGACAGAACACTGAAGCTTTCTTT
- | TRBJ2-1 | TRBV7-2 | - | CASSDIGDLTYNEQFF | TGTGCCAGCAGCGATATAGGGGACTTGACCTACAATGAGCAGTTCTTC
- | TRBJ2-7 | TRBV5-1 | - | CASSRAGTLDEQYF | TGCGCCAGCAGCCGAGCCGGGACACTGGACGAGCAGTACTTC